This TCR beta chain was observed in a study of shared clonotypes between healthy human individuals. Findings and caveats of the study: Naive subsets tended to show greater estimated richness than memory subsets.

Worth noting for this clone: What it binds is unknown.

Produced via immunoSEQ multiplex PCR; TCRdb's table is partial and in-frame only. The table lists approximately 620,000 clones, around 97% of them singletons, with about 0.06% in the top ten. The CDR3 has 14 amino acids. Germline values: CDR1 MNHEY, CDR2 SVGAGI. V was clipped by 5 bases and J by 0 bases, with 10 bases between them. The rearrangement uses TRBV6-5 and TRBJ1-1; tentatively, D is TRBD1 (5 bases). The clonotype was recovered from a woman in her thirties in good health. The sample taken for sequencing was naive CD4+ T cells sorted from blood. Subset in this sample: CD45RA+ positively selected. This CDR3 is CASSRGGMNTEAFF. DNA for the CDR3: TGTGCCAGCAGTCGGGGGGGAATGAACACTGAAGCTTTCTTT.